A selection of T cell receptor beta chains follows, all from one sample in a study of cytomegalovirus exposure and HLA in healthy donors. TCRdb keeps only in-frame clones here, not all; method: immunoSEQ multiplex PCR. The sample shows roughly 180,000 clones, 9.5% of them seen only once. The material sequenced was PBMCs. The source is a woman in her twenties or thirties in good health and CMV-seropositive. The CDR3 runs from the conserved cysteine through the conserved F or W. D genes are given only for firm matches. Size is omitted from some rows. Given values are once, few, many or a class for expanded clones.

abundance: NA
len: 12
v_gene: TRBV29-1
j_gene: TRBJ2-7
d_gene: TRBD1
CDR3nt: TGCAGCGACCCAGGGGGCCCCTACGAGCAGTACTTC
CDR3aa: CSDPGGPYEQYF

abundance: few
len: 16
v_gene: TRBV2
j_gene: TRBJ2-2
d_gene: TRBD2
CDR3nt: TGTGCCATCCTACGGACTAGCGGGAGAAACACCGGGGAGCTGTTTTTT
CDR3aa: CAILRTSGRNTGELFF

abundance: NA
len: 16
v_gene: TRBV7-8
j_gene: TRBJ2-3
d_gene: NA
CDR3nt: TGTGCCAGCAGCTTAGGGGGCCTGCGACCCACAGATACGCAGTATTTT
CDR3aa: CASSLGGLRPTDTQYF

abundance: few
len: 14
v_gene: TRBV30
j_gene: TRBJ2-7
d_gene: TRBD1
CDR3nt: TGTGCCTGGTCGTCCGGGACAGGGAGAGACGAGCAGTACTTC
CDR3aa: CAWSSGTGRDEQYF

abundance: few
len: 13
v_gene: TRBV5-1
j_gene: TRBJ2-1
d_gene: NA
CDR3nt: TGCGCCAGCAGCTTAGGTAGCGGAGGTGAGCAGTTCTTC
CDR3aa: CASSLGSGGEQFF

abundance: few
len: 11
v_gene: TRBV7-2
j_gene: TRBJ1-1
d_gene: NA
CDR3nt: TGTGCCAGCAGCTTACGGGGTAGAGCTTTCTTT
CDR3aa: CASSLRGRAFF

abundance: few
len: 15
v_gene: TRBV5-4
j_gene: TRBJ2-5
d_gene: NA
CDR3nt: TGTGCCAGCAGTAGGGGGGGCGCGTACCAAGAGACCCAGTACTTC
CDR3aa: CASSRGGAYQETQYF

abundance: NA
len: 17
v_gene: TRBV5-4
j_gene: TRBJ2-3
d_gene: TRBD2
CDR3nt: TGTGCCAGCAGCACACGGACTAGCGGGACTAGCACAGATACGCAGTATTTT
CDR3aa: CASSTRTSGTSTDTQYF

abundance: few
len: 11
v_gene: TRBV20-1
j_gene: TRBJ1-2
d_gene: NA
CDR3nt: TGCAGTGCTAGGACAGACTATGGCTACACCTTC
CDR3aa: CSARTDYGYTF

abundance: NA
len: 14
v_gene: TRBV7-2
j_gene: TRBJ2-7
d_gene: TRBD1
CDR3nt: TGTGCCAGCAGCTTAAGACAGGGGATCTACGAGCAGTACTTC
CDR3aa: CASSLRQGIYEQYF

abundance: NA
len: 19
v_gene: TRBV5-1
j_gene: TRBJ2-7
d_gene: TRBD2
CDR3nt: TGCGCCAGCAGCTCCACCCCCCGAAAAACTAGCGGGAGTGACTACGAGCAGTACTTC
CDR3aa: CASSSTPRKTSGSDYEQYF

abundance: once
len: 16
v_gene: TRBV4-1
j_gene: TRBJ2-1
d_gene: NA
CDR3nt: TGCGCCAGCAGCCAAGATGAACAGGGGAGGCACAATGAGCAGTTCTTC
CDR3aa: CASSQDEQGRHNEQFF

abundance: few
len: 16
v_gene: TRBV7-9
j_gene: TRBJ2-3
d_gene: TRBD2
CDR3nt: TGTGCCAGCAGCTTAAGACTAGCGGGGGTAGGAGATACGCAGTATTTT
CDR3aa: CASSLRLAGVGDTQYF

abundance: few
len: 13
v_gene: TRBV19
j_gene: TRBJ2-7
d_gene: NA
CDR3nt: TGTGCCAGTAGTATAAGGGGAAGGGGCGAGCAGTACTTC
CDR3aa: CASSIRGRGEQYF

abundance: few
len: 15
v_gene: TRBV5-1
j_gene: TRBJ2-3
d_gene: NA
CDR3nt: TGCGCCAGCAGAACACAAGCGACTGGCACAGATACGCAGTATTTT
CDR3aa: CASRTQATGTDTQYF

abundance: few
len: 14
v_gene: TRBV6-8
j_gene: TRBJ1-3
d_gene: TRBD1
CDR3nt: TGTGCCAGCAGTACCGGACAGGCAGGAGTCACCATATATTTT
CDR3aa: CASSTGQAGVTIYF

abundance: few
len: 13
v_gene: TRBV6-6
j_gene: TRBJ1-1
d_gene: NA
CDR3nt: TGTGCCAGCAGCGCGACACCGAACACTGAAGCTTTCTTT
CDR3aa: CASSATPNTEAFF

abundance: NA
len: 14
v_gene: TRBV19
j_gene: TRBJ2-7
d_gene: TRBD2
CDR3nt: TGTGCCAGTCGGAAGAGGGAGGGCCCCTACGAGCAGTACTTC
CDR3aa: CASRKREGPYEQYF

abundance: few
len: 14
v_gene: TRBV19
j_gene: TRBJ2-7
d_gene: TRBD2
CDR3nt: TGTGCCAGTAGCAGGACTAGCGGGACCTACGAGCAGTACTTC
CDR3aa: CASSRTSGTYEQYF

abundance: few
len: 16
v_gene: TRBV18
j_gene: TRBJ1-5
d_gene: NA
CDR3nt: TGTGCCAGCTCACCGGGAGGAGGTTTGGGCAATCAGCCCCAGCATTTT
CDR3aa: CASSPGGGLGNQPQHF

abundance: few
len: 17
v_gene: TRBV5-1
j_gene: TRBJ2-3
d_gene: TRBD2
CDR3nt: TGCGCCAGCAGCCCCGGGACTAGCGGGATGCTGACAGATACGCAGTATTTT
CDR3aa: CASSPGTSGMLTDTQYF

abundance: NA
len: 17
v_gene: TRBV11-2
j_gene: TRBJ1-3
d_gene: NA
CDR3nt: TGTGCCAGCAGCTTAACGGACAGCCGACTCTCTGGAAACACCATATATTTT
CDR3aa: CASSLTDSRLSGNTIYF

abundance: few
len: 14
v_gene: TRBV15
j_gene: TRBJ2-1
d_gene: TRBD2
CDR3nt: TGTGCCTGCTCGGGCGGGAGGTCCTACAATGAGCAGTTCTTC
CDR3aa: CACSGGRSYNEQFF

abundance: NA
len: 14
v_gene: TRBV30
j_gene: TRBJ1-1
d_gene: NA
CDR3nt: TGTGCCTGGAAAACAGGGATATTGAACACTGAAGCTTTCTTT
CDR3aa: CAWKTGILNTEAFF

abundance: NA
len: 11
v_gene: TRBV19
j_gene: TRBJ2-7
d_gene: NA
CDR3nt: TGTGCCAGTAGCGGCGGATACGAGCAGTACTTC
CDR3aa: CASSGGYEQYF

abundance: NA
len: 12
v_gene: TRBV30
j_gene: TRBJ2-2
d_gene: NA
CDR3nt: TGTGCCTGGAGTCGAGGTGTAGGGGAGCTGTTTTTT
CDR3aa: CAWSRGVGELFF

abundance: few
len: 17
v_gene: TRBV4-1
j_gene: TRBJ1-2
d_gene: NA
CDR3nt: TGCGCCAGCAGCCAGCGCGGACAGCGACTACCGATCTATGGCTACACCTTC
CDR3aa: CASSQRGQRLPIYGYTF

abundance: few
len: 15
v_gene: TRBV5-6
j_gene: TRBJ2-7
d_gene: TRBD2
CDR3nt: TGTGCCAGCAGCTTGGCCTCAACGGGAGGGCGAGAGCAGTACTTC
CDR3aa: CASSLASTGGREQYF

abundance: few
len: 12
v_gene: TRBV19
j_gene: TRBJ2-2
d_gene: NA
CDR3nt: TGTGCCAGTAGTGGGAGAACCGGGGAGCTGTTTTTT
CDR3aa: CASSGRTGELFF

abundance: NA
len: 14
v_gene: TRBV18
j_gene: TRBJ1-5
d_gene: TRBD1
CDR3nt: TGTGCCAGCTCGTCACAGGGGGATGGACAGCCCCAGCATTTT
CDR3aa: CASSSQGDGQPQHF